The 28 T cell receptor beta chains below come from one sample, sequenced in a study of CD8 T cells in seronegative destructive rheumatoid arthritis. Here immunoSEQ multiplex PCR was the method, and the copy in TCRdb shows in-frame clones only, minus some. The sample consists of several hundred clones, 75% to 90% of them appearing once. Specimen: CD8+ T cells from blood. All receptors derive from a woman aged 50-70 years with seronegative destructive rheumatoid arthritis.

The CDR3 DNA reads TGTGCCAGCAGCTTGGAGGACACCTCCTACGAGCAGTACTTC. Protein: CASSLEDTSYEQYF. This sequence joins TRBV5-6 and TRBJ2-7; possibly TRBD1 for D (5 bases). The CDR3 covers 14 residues. Per the germline V gene, CDR1 is SGHDT and CDR2 is YYEEEE. The V end lost 0 bases, the J end lost 0 bases, and 7 bases lay between the germline ends. Complete variable domain (other parts from reference TRBV5-6 and TRBJ2-7): DAGVTQSPTHLIKTRGQQVTLRCSPKSGHDTVSWYQQALGQGPQFIFQYYEEEERQRGNFPDRFSGHQFPNYSSELNVNALLLGDSALYLCASSLEDTSYEQYFGPGTRLTVT.

The chain couples TRBV9 to TRBJ2-7; 10 nucleotides line up with TRBD1. The length of the CDR3 is 13 residues. Per germline, CDR1 SGDLS and CDR2 YYNGEE. The V gene end was trimmed by 3 bases and the J gene end by 6 bases; junction bases not matched to a gene: 3. CDR3 sequence reads: CASSAGTGVEQYF. CDR3 bases: TGTGCCAGCAGCGCTGGGACAGGGGTCGAGCAGTACTTC.

The chain has TRBV13 and TRBJ2-1, with 10 bases identical to TRBD1. Germline CDR1 PRHDT, CDR2 FYEKMQ (reference sequence). The ends lost 5 bases at V and 5 bases at J; junction bases unmatched: 6. This CDR3 has 15 residues. The CDR3 loop is CASSPEGQGNNEQFF. For the CDR3, the DNA is TGTGCCAGCAGCCCCGAGGGACAGGGGAACAATGAGCAGTTCTTC. The entire variable domain, with the rest obtained from reference TRBV13 and TRBJ2-1, is as follows: AAGVIQSPRHLIKEKRETATLKCYPIPRHDTVYWYQQGPGQDPQFLISFYEKMQSDKGSIPDRFSAQQFSDYHSELNMSSLELGDSALYFCASSPEGQGNNEQFFGPGTRLTVL.

The chain is built from TRBV7-9 and TRBJ2-3; D gene ambiguous. The germline V and J ends were trimmed by 5 bases and 2 bases, with 11 bases remaining between them. Germline CDR1 reads SEHNR; CDR2 reads FQNEAQ (reference sequence). The CDR3 is 14 residues long. CDR3 loop: CASSPETYTDTQYF. CDR3 bases: TGTGCCAGCAGCCCCGAGACTTACACAGATACGCAGTATTTT. Complete variable domain (other parts from reference TRBV7-9 and TRBJ2-3): DTGVSQNPRHKITKRGQNVTFRCDPISEHNRLYWYRQTLGQGPEFLTYFQNEAQLEKSRLLSDRFSAERPKGSFSTLEIQRTEQGDSAMYLCASSPETYTDTQYFGPGTRLTVL.

The V and J genes are TRBV6-6 and TRBJ1-3; TRBD1 matches 9 bases. J gave up 0 bases and V 7 bases, and 1 base lay outside the gene matches. Per the germline V gene, CDR1 is MNHNY and CDR2 is SVGAGI (reference sequence). This CDR3 region has 14 residues. CDR3 amino acids: CASKQGASGNTIYF. The DNA for the CDR3 is TGTGCCAGCAAACAGGGGGCCTCTGGAAACACCATATATTTT.

This rearrangement joins TRBV6-1 to TRBJ2-7; TRBD2 is a possible D gene (6 bases). The CDR3 contains 11 residues. V lost 11 bases, J lost 3 bases, and 11 bases lay in between. CDR1 and CDR2 from the germline V gene are MNHNS and SASEGT. For the CDR3, the DNA is TGTGCCGCCTTCGGGAGCTACGAGCAGTACTTC. Protein: CAAFGSYEQYF.

V usage is TRBV16 and J usage is TRBJ1-1; no clear D gene. Trimming took off 4 bases at V and 3 bases at J, with 15 bases between the two ends. The germline V gene encodes CDR1 KGHSY and CDR2 FQNENV. The CDR3 totals 15 residues. The CDR3 bases are TGTGCCAGCAGCCCACCGTCCAGTGGCTACACTGAAGCTTTCTTT. As protein: CASSPPSSGYTEAFF. The complete variable domain, with remaining parts taken from reference TRBV16 and TRBJ1-1, reads GEEVAQTPKHLVRGEGQKAKLYCAPIKGHSYVFWYQQVLKNEFKFLISFQNENVFDETGMPKERFSAKCLPNSPCSLEIQATKLEDSAVYFCASSPPSSGYTEAFFGQGTRLTVV.

This sequence joins TRBV5-4 and TRBJ2-1, with 10 bases that match TRBD2. The CDR3 totals 15 residues. Germline V lookup: CDR1 SGHNT, CDR2 YYREEE (reference sequence). V lost 0 bases, J lost 7 bases, and 4 bases stayed unmatched. CDR3 coding DNA: TGTGCCAGCAGCTTGGATCTAGCGGGAGTTAATGAGCAGTTCTTC. Its translation: CASSLDLAGVNEQFF. Combining the CDR3 with reference TRBV5-4 and TRBJ2-1 gives the whole variable domain ETGVTQSPTHLIKTRGQQVTLRCSSQSGHNTVSWYQQALGQGPQFIFQYYREEENGRGNFPPRFSGLQFPNYSSELNVNALELDDSALYLCASSLDLAGVNEQFFGPGTRLTVL.

The chain couples TRBV27 to TRBJ2-7; 9 bases map to TRBD1. CDR1 is MNHEY, CDR2 SMNVEV, per germline (reference sequence). J was trimmed by 6 bases and V by 4 bases; bases with no gene match: 7. CDR3 length: 14 residues. The CDR3 protein is CASSSGTGLGEQYF. DNA of the CDR3: TGTGCCAGCAGTTCCGGGACAGGGCTCGGCGAGCAGTACTTC.

The chain carries TRBV7-6 and TRBJ1-4; D possibly corresponds to TRBD1 (6 bases). The CDR3 extends over 15 amino acids. The germline CDR1 and CDR2 sequences are SGHVS and FNYEAQ. The V end was cut by 1 base, the J end by 7 bases, with 13 bases between. The CDR3 DNA follows: TGTGCCAGCAGCTTAGGGGGAGGGGGTGGTGAAAAACTGTTTTTT. Translating gives CASSLGGGGGEKLFF.

This chain joins TRBV6-1 and TRBJ2-3, with 7 nucleotides matching TRBD2. Germline trimming cut 2 bases from V and 1 base from J; bases unmatched to any gene: 3. Germline lookup yields CDR1 MNHNS and CDR2 SASEGT. The CDR3 has 15 amino acids. This CDR3 is CASSEIGLGTDTQYF. CDR3 DNA sequence: TGTGCCAGCAGTGAAATAGGACTAGGCACAGATACGCAGTATTTT.

This chain uses TRBV5-4 with TRBJ1-3; tentative D call: TRBD1 (6 bases). CDR3 length equals 13 residues. The V end lost 3 bases, the J end lost 9 bases, and 13 bases lay between the germline ends. Germline V CDR1 and CDR2: SGHNT, YYREEE (reference sequence). The CDR3 reads CASSSTGSGTIYF. DNA for the CDR3: TGTGCCAGCAGCTCCACAGGGTCTGGCACCATATATTTT.

The J gene is TRBJ2-5, the V gene TRBV2; a possible D gene is TRBD1 (7 bases). Trimming stripped 2 bases from V and 5 bases from J, with 12 bases between. Germline V gives CDR1 SNHLY, CDR2 FYNNEI. The length of the CDR3 is 14 residues. CDR3 sequence reads: CASSEWDSGETQYF. DNA of the CDR3: TGTGCCAGCAGTGAATGGGACAGCGGGGAGACCCAGTACTTC.

The CDR3 bases are TGTGCCAGCAGCCAGATAGCGGGAGGGGCCGGGGAGCTGTTTTTT. This gives the protein CASSQIAGGAGELFF. This sequence joins TRBV14 and TRBJ2-2, with TRBD2 identical over 11 bases. Germline trimming cut 3 bases from V and 6 bases from J; bases unmatched to any gene: 3. The CDR3 sequence is 15 residues long. The germline V gene has CDR1 SGHDN and CDR2 FVKESK.

The chain uses TRBV30 and TRBJ2-7; D call uncertain. Trimming stripped 3 bases from V and 3 bases from J, with 6 bases between. This CDR3 contains 11 residues. CDR1 GTSNPN and CDR2 SVGIG come from the germline V gene (reference sequence). DNA of the CDR3: TGTGCCTGGAGCCAGGTCTACGAGCAGTACTTC. This codes for CAWSQVYEQYF.

The V and J genes are TRBV6-1 and TRBJ2-7, with a tentative D call TRBD2 (6 bases). CDR3 size: 17 residues. From germline, CDR1 is MNHNS and CDR2 SASEGT. The V end lost 2 bases, the J end lost 4 bases, and 21 bases lay between the germline ends. CDR3 in amino acids: CASSERGRGSGPYEQYF. In nucleotides, the CDR3 is TGTGCCAGCAGTGAAAGGGGAAGAGGTAGCGGCCCTTACGAGCAGTACTTC.

The genes are TRBV5-1 and TRBJ2-3, with 7 bases aligning to TRBD2. CDR3 length: 16 residues. The junction had 13 bases not matched to a gene; V was cut back by 3 bases and J by 6 bases. Germline assignment: CDR1 SGHRS and CDR2 YFSETQ. The CDR3 bases are TGCGCCAGCAGCTCCGCTTCTAGCGGACACGGTGATACGCAGTATTTT. It is translated as CASSSASSGHGDTQYF.

V is TRBV10-2 and J is TRBJ1-2; D perhaps matches TRBD1 (6 bases). CDR1 and CDR2 (germline): WSHSY, SAAADI. Trimming pared 3 bases from V and 6 bases from J, leaving 17 bases between. The CDR3 runs 15 residues. This chain's CDR3 is CASSDSLRGINGYTF. Written as DNA, the CDR3 is TGCGCCAGCAGTGACTCCTTGAGGGGGATCAATGGCTACACCTTC.

This chain links TRBV6-5 with TRBJ2-7, with 8 bases identical to TRBD2. V lost 4 bases, J lost 6 bases, and 5 bases stayed unmatched. The germline CDR1 and CDR2 sequences are MNHEY and SVGAGI. The CDR3 has 13 residues. The CDR3 region has the DNA TGTGCCAGCAGTTCTGGACTAGCACCCGAGCAGTACTTC. Amino acid sequence: CASSSGLAPEQYF.

Points on this clone: Since no conserved phenylalanine or tryptophan closes the CDR3, a read error is the likely cause. The V call is TRBV5-1, the J call TRBJ1-1; D is possibly TRBD1 (5 bases). This CDR3 has 14 amino acids. CDR1 is SGHRS, CDR2 YFSETQ, per germline. V lost 2 bases, J lost 3 bases, and 11 bases lay in between. CDR3 loop: CASSLSRVDTEAFL. The CDR3 region has the DNA TGCGCCAGCAGCTTATCCAGGGTGGACACTGAAGCTTTCCTT.

This chain joins TRBV10-3 and TRBJ1-2, with D perhaps matching TRBD1 (5 bases). V was pared by 0 bases and J by 3 bases, with 14 bases between. Germline lookup yields CDR1 ENHRY and CDR2 SYGVKD. The CDR3 length is 16 residues. The CDR3 nucleotides read TGTGCCATCAGTGAGTCGACGGGGGAAGGGGACTATGGCTACACCTTC. Amino acids: CAISESTGEGDYGYTF.

This chain connects TRBV7-9 to TRBJ2-1, with 12 bases identical to TRBD2. The CDR3 contains 16 residues. J was trimmed by 1 base and V by 5 bases; bases with no gene match: 3. The germline CDR1 and CDR2 sequences are SEHNR and FQNEAQ (reference sequence). The CDR3 DNA follows: TGTGCCAGCAGCCCTACTAGCGGGAGGTCCTACAATGAGCAGTTCTTC. Translating it yields CASSPTSGRSYNEQFF.

The chain employs TRBV9 and TRBJ2-7; 9 positions match TRBD1. CDR3 length: 15 amino acids. CDR1 is SGDLS and CDR2 is YYNGEE in the germline V gene. The V segment lost 0 bases and the J segment 4 bases; nucleotides outside the gene matches: 5. CDR3 amino acids: CASSVAGTGMYEQYF. CDR3 nucleotides: TGTGCCAGCAGCGTAGCCGGGACAGGGATGTACGAGCAGTACTTC.

The genes are TRBV7-9 and TRBJ2-2; the D gene is possibly TRBD1 (6 bases). This CDR3 has 16 residues. Germline V gene lookup returns CDR1 SEHNR and CDR2 FQNEAQ (reference sequence). Trimming removed 5 bases at V and 1 base at J, with 14 bases between. The CDR3 DNA reads as TGTGCCAGCAGCCACGAGCGGACAGTGAACACCGGGGAGCTGTTTTTT. It specifies CASSHERTVNTGELFF.

The CDR3 sequence: CASSPDRGYLNEQFF. CDR3 DNA sequence: TGCGCCAGCAGCCCTGACAGGGGATATTTAAATGAGCAGTTCTTC. The chain links TRBV5-1 to TRBJ2-1; 8 bases align to TRBD1. The CDR3 sequence is 15 residues long. CDR1 and CDR2 from the germline V gene are SGHRS and YFSETQ. V gave up 4 bases and J gave up 7 bases; unmatched junction bases: 10.

This rearrangement joins TRBV19 to TRBJ1-5, with D perhaps matching TRBD1 (6 bases). The V and J ends lost 8 bases and 3 bases respectively, with 11 bases between them. The CDR3 has 13 amino acids. In germline, CDR1 is LNHDA, CDR2 SQIVND (reference sequence). Here the CDR3 DNA reads TGTGCCAGTGGGGCAGGGGACAATCAGCCCCAGCATTTT. Translation: CASGAGDNQPQHF.

The CDR3 here is CASSEGTGGWETQYF. CDR3 DNA: TGTGCCAGCAGTGAAGGGACAGGGGGCTGGGAGACCCAGTACTTC. The chain carries TRBV6-1 and TRBJ2-5, with 11 bases matching TRBD1. Trimming at V came to 1 base and at J to 5 bases, leaving 3 bases not matched to a gene. The CDR3 totals 15 residues. The germline CDR1 and CDR2 sequences are MNHNS and SASEGT.

The chain has TRBV14 and TRBJ2-5; no clear D. Germline CDR1 and CDR2: SGHDN and FVKESK. Trimming took 4 bases from V and 2 from J, leaving 8 bases between them. This CDR3 has 13 residues. The CDR3 DNA sequence: TGTGCCAGCAGCCTTACAGAGCAAGAGACCCAGTACTTC. This encodes CASSLTEQETQYF.